This T cell receptor (beta chain) was found in a study of blood T cells in healthy people across ages (dated by TCRdb to between 2014 and 2017). Concerning the study at large: In model experiments, template switching captured roughly one uniquely barcoded TCR beta cDNA molecule for every two T cells. The study measured age-related changes in TCR beta repertoire diversity using deep sequencing normalized with unique cDNA molecular identifiers. The donors were divided into four age groups: young (average about 16 years), middle-aged (roughly 42), aged (approximately 64) and long-lived (roughly 86). To avoid experimental bias, donors of different ages were randomly spread across the sequencing lanes. Two additional independent replicas of 1 million unique cDNA reads from the same blood draw were analyzed for two donors (one aged 18 to 29 and one aged 80 or older).

The research as a whole found: The CMV infection status of donors was not known, potentially confounding age-related changes in expanded clonotypes. Compared with the aged group, the long-lived group had more naive CD4+ T cells, fewer expanded clones and increased TCR diversity, suggesting age selection. Observed TCR beta diversity per million T cells fell roughly linearly with age, and a significant reduction was already apparent by age roughly 40. There was a strong correlation between observed TCR beta diversity and the percentage of naive T cells measured by flow cytometry. Estimates of total diversity from one million sequenced T cells were regarded as lower bounds and underestimates. Conclusive comparison of naive and antigen-experienced compartments was prevented by the profiling of bulk unsorted PBMCs.

Libraries were made using 5' RACE. For sequencing, an Illumina HiSeq 2500 was employed. The second PCR ran for about 7 to 11 cycles and used a J-beta primer mix along with a sample-barcoded 5' primer. Each TCR beta cDNA molecule received a unique molecular identifier from a template-switch 5' adaptor carrying 12 random nucleotides. Each sample yielded at least 3 million CDR3-containing paired-end reads. First-strand cDNA synthesis was performed from all RNA using the Mint cDNA synthesis kit, with priming by a TRBC-specific oligonucleotide. All cDNA was treated with uracil-DNA glycosylase and then went through a first 18-cycle PCR with the universal primers M1SS and BC2_uni_R. Per the source publication's procedure: Each sample was normalized by randomly selecting 1 million high-quality reads, each carrying a distinct molecular identifier. Reads sharing molecular identifiers were discarded rather than binned into consensus sequences. MiTCR, with a Q25 quality threshold and the strictest error-elimination algorithm, was used for CDR3 identification, clonotype clustering and error correction. A nonparametric unseen species model with Euler transformation was used to estimate a lower bound on total TCR beta diversity. In TCRdb, the public reads were trimmed at Q25 with fastp and aligned with MiXCR, with productive beta chains retained. For every CDR3 protein sequence, its rows merge into one entry that carries the most common genes and DNA. The V and J calls were determined by TCRdb, not by the authors. For this sample there are approximately 670,000 distinct CDR3 sequences; roughly 41% appear just once. The top ten hold around 30% of the sample.

Via the germline V gene (reference sequence), CDR1 is LNHNV and CDR2 YYDKDF. V sheds 1 base and J sheds 3 bases, leaving 10 bases between their ends. From its cysteine to its phenylalanine, the CDR3 spans 14 amino acids. Only the CDR3 portion is preserved as DNA: 42 bases, with reading frame beginning at the first base. This clonotype was seen at least ten times. No antigen is known for it. No quality values exist for individual bases; no much larger clone is one base distant. The donors were roughly 39 Caucasian individuals from Russia, aged roughly 6 to 100 years, who were systemically healthy. Each donor gave roughly 11 milliliters of peripheral blood, drawn into EDTA-treated Vacutainer tubes. Ficoll-Paque density-gradient centrifugation was used to isolate PBMCs, with at least 6.5 million obtained per sample. Trizol reagent was used to extract total RNA from the PBMCs, yielding at least 6 micrograms per sample. Naive CD45RAhigh/CD27high T cell percentages were measured by flow cytometry on a PBMC aliquot from every donor.

This TCR was recovered from an elderly man in good health. The sample comprised blood. The sequence joins TRBV15 to TRBJ2-7, with a weak D call of TRBD1 (6 bases match). For the CDR3, the sequence is CATSRGGPLYEQYF. The DNA sequence is given as TGTGCCACCAGCAGAGGGGGGCCACTCTACGAGCAGTACTTC.